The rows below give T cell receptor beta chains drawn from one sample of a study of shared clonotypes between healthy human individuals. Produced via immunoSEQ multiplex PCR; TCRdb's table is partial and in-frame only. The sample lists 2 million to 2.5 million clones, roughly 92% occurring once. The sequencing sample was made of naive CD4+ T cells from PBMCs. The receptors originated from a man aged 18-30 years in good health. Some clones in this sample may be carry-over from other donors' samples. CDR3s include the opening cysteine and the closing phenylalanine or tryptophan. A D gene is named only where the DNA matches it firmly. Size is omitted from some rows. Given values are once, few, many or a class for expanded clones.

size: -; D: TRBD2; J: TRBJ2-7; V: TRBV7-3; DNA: TGTGCCAGCAGCTTACAAGCGGGACGGACCTACGAGCAGTACTTC; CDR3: CASSLQAGRTYEQYF
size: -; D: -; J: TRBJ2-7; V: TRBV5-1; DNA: TGCGCCAGCAGCTTTGGGGAGCCCTACGAGCAGTACTTC; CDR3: CASSFGEPYEQYF
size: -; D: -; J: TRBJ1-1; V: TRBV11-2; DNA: TGTGCCAGCAGCTTAGAAGGAGGGGTGCGAGCTTTCTTT; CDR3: CASSLEGGVRAFF
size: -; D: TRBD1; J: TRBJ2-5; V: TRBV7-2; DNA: TGTGCCAGCAGCTTAGGGCACAGGGGAGAGACCCAGTACTTC; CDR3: CASSLGHRGETQYF
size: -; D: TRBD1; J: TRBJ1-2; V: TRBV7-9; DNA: TGTGCCAGCAGCCCCGAACAGGGGGTCAACTATGGCTACACCTTC; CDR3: CASSPEQGVNYGYTF
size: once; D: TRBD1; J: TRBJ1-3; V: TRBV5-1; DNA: TGCGCCAGCAGCGCCTGGACAGGTAGTGGAGCCTGGATCTCTGGAAACACCATATATTTT; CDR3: CASSAWTGSGAWISGNTIYF
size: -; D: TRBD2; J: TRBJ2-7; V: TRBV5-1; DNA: TGCGCCAGCAGTGAAACCGGACTAGCGGTACACGAGCAGTACTTC; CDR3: CASSETGLAVHEQYF
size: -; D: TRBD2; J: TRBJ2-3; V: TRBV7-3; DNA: TGTGCCAGCAGCTTAACTCCGGGAGGGGGTTCTAAAGATACGCAGTATTTT; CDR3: CASSLTPGGGSKDTQYF
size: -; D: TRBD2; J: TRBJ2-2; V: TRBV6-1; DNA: TGTGCCAGCAAAAAGCGGGAGGTAGGAACCGGGGAGCTGTTTTTT; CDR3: CASKKREVGTGELFF
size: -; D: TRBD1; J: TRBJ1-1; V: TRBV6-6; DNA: TGTGCCAGCAGAATCGACAGGGAGAACACTGAAGCTTTCTTT; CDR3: CASRIDRENTEAFF
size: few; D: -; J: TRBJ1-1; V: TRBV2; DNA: TGTGCCAGCAGTTTAGACAGAGCGAATACTGAAGCTTTCTTT; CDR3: CASSLDRANTEAFF
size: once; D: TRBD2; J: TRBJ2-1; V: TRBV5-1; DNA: TGCGCCAGCAGCTTGGCCGGTCCGCGGGAGGGCCCACTGGAGTTCTTC; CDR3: CASSLAGPREGPLEFF
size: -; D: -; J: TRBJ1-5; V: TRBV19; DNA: TGTGCCAGTAGTTCAGCTATCTCAAGCAATCAGCCCCAGCATTTT; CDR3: CASSSAISSNQPQHF
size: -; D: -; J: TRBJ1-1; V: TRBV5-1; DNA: TGCGCCAGCAGCTTCCTGGGGGGCGAAAACACTGAAGCTTTCTTT; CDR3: CASSFLGGENTEAFF
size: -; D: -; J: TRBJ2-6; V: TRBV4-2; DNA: TGTGCCAGCAGCCAAGATCCAACTGGGGCCAACGTCCTGACTTTC; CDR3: CASSQDPTGANVLTF
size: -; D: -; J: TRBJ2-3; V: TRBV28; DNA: TGTGCCAGCAGTAGGACGACAGATACGCAGTATTTT; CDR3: CASSRTTDTQYF
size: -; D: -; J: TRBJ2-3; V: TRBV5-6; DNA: TGTGCCAGCAGCTTGACGGGGGAGACAGATACGCAGTATTTT; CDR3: CASSLTGETDTQYF
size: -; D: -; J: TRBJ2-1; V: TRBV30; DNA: TGTGCCTGGAGTTTCGGTCGGGTGGATAACAATGAGCAGTTCTTC; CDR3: CAWSFGRVDNNEQFF
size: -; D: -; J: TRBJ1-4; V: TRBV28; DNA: TGTGCCAGCAGCCCGGGTGGGGCAGGGTGGGGTGAAAAACTGTTTTTT; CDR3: CASSPGGAGWGEKLFF
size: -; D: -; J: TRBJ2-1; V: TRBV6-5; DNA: TGTGCCAGCATCTCACCGGGACTCCACAATGAGCAGTTCTTC; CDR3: CASISPGLHNEQFF
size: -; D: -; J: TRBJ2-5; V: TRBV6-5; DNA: TGTGCCAGCAAAATATCGGTTTTGACAGAGACCCAGTACTTC; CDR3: CASKISVLTETQYF
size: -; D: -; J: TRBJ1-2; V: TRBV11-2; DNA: TGTGCCAGCAGCTTTGATATGGGCAGCTATGGCTACACCTTC; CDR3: CASSFDMGSYGYTF
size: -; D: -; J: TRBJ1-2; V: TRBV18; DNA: TGTGCCAGCTCACCCGATACAGGGAAGGACTATGGCTACACCTTC; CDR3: CASSPDTGKDYGYTF
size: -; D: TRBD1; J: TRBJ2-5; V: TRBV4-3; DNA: TGCGCCAGCAGCCCCCTTCAGACAGGGGATAACCAAGAGACCCAGTACTTC; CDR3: CASSPLQTGDNQETQYF